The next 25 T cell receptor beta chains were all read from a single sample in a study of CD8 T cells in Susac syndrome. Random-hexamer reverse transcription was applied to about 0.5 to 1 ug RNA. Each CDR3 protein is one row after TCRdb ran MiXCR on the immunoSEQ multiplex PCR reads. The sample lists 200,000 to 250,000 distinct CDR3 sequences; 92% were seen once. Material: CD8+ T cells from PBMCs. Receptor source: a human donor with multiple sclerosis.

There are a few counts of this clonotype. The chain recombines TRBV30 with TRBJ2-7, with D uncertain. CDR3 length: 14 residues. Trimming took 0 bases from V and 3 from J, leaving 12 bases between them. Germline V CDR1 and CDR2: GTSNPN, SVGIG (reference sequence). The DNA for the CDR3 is TGTGCCTGGAGTGTAGGCCAGGTCTACTACGAGCAGTACTTC. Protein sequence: CAWSVGQVYYEQYF. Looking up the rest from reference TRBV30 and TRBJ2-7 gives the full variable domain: SQTIHQWPATLVQPVGSPLSLECTVEGTSNPNLYWYRQAAGRGLQLLFYSVGIGQISSEVPQNLSASRPQDRQFILSSKKLLLSDSGFYLCAWSVGQVYYEQYFGPGTRLTVT.

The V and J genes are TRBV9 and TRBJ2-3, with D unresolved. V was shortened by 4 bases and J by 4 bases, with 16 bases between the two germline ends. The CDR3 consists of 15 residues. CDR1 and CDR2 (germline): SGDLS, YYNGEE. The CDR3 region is CASSPSPRPSDTQYF. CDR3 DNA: TGTGCCAGCAGCCCTTCCCCTCGACCCTCAGATACGCAGTATTTT. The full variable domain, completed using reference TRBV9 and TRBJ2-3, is DSGVTQTPKHLITATGQRVTLRCSPRSGDLSVYWYQQSLDQGLQFLIQYYNGEERAKGNILERFSAQQFPDLHSELNLSSLELGDSALYFCASSPSPRPSDTQYFGPGTRLTVL.

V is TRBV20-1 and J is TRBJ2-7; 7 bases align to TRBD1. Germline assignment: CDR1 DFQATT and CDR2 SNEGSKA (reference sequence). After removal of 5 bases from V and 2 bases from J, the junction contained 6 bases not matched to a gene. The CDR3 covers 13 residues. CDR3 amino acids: CSAYDRDAYEQYF. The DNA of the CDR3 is TGCAGTGCTTACGACAGGGACGCCTACGAGCAGTACTTC.

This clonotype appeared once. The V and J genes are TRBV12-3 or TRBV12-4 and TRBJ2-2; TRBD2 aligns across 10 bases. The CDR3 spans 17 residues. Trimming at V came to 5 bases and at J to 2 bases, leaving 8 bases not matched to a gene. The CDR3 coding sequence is TGTGCCAGCAGTGTCGAACTAGCGGGGTCTAACACCGGGGAGCTGTTTTTT. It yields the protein CASSVELAGSNTGELFF.

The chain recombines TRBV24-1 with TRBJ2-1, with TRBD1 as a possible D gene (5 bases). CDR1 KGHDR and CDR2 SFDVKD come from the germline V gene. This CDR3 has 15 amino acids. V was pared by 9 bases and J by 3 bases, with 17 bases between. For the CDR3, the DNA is TGTGCCACCCAATCCTCCGGACACAGCTACAATGAGCAGTTCTTC. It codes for CATQSSGHSYNEQFF.

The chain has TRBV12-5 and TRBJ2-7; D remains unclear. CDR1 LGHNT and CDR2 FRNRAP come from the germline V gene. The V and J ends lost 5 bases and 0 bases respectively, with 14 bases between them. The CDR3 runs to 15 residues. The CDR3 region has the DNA TGTGCTAGTGGTCCGCCCAACCCCGGCTCCTACGAGCAGTACTTC. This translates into CASGPPNPGSYEQYF.

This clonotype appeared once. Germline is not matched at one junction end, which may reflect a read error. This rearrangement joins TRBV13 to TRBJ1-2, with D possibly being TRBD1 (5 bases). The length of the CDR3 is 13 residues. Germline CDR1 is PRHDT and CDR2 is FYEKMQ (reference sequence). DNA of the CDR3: TGTGCCAGCAGCGTAGGGGAGAACGATGGCTACACCTTC. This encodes CASSVGENDGYTF. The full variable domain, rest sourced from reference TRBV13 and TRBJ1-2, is AAGVIQSPRHLIKEKRETATLKCYPIPRHDTVYWYQQGPGQDPQFLISFYEKMQSDKGSIPDRFSAQQFSDYHSELNMSSLELGDSALYFCASSVGENDGYTFGSGTRLTVV.

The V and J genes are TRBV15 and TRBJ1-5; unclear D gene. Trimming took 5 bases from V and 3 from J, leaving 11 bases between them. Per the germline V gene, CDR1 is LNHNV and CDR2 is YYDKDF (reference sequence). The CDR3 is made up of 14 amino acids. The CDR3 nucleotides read TGTGCCACCAGCTCCCGGACCCTCAATCAGCCCCAGCATTTT. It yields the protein CATSSRTLNQPQHF.

CDR3 region: CAIRDRERPGNTIYF. CDR3 DNA sequence: TGTGCCATCAGGGACAGGGAAAGGCCTGGAAACACCATATATTTT. The rearrangement joins TRBV10-3 to TRBJ1-3; 8 nucleotides agree with TRBD1. The CDR3 consists of 15 residues. Losses at the gene ends were 6 bases for V and 2 bases for J; bases not matched to a gene: 6. Germline loops: CDR1 ENHRY, CDR2 SYGVKD.

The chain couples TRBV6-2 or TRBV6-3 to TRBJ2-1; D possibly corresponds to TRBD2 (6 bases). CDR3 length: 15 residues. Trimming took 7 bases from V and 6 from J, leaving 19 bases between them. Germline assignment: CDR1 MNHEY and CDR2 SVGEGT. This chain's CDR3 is CASTESWRDPNEQFF. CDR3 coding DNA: TGTGCCAGCACCGAGTCCTGGCGGGACCCCAATGAGCAGTTCTTC.

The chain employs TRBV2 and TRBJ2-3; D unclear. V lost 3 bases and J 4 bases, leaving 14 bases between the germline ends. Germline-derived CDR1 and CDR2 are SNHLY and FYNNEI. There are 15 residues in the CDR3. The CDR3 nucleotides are TGTGCCAGCAGTGAGGGTAACAGTGCTGCAGATACGCAGTATTTT. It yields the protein CASSEGNSAADTQYF.

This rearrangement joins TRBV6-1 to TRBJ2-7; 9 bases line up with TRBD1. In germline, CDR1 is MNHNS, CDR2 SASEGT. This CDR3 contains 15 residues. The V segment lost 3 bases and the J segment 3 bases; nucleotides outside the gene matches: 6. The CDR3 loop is CASSEGQGVLYEQYF. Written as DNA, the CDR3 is TGTGCCAGCAGTGAGGGACAGGGAGTCCTCTACGAGCAGTACTTC.

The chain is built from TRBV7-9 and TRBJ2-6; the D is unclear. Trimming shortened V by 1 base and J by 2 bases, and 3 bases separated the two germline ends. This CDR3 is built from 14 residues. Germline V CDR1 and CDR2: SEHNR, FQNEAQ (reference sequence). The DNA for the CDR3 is TGTGCCAGCAGCTTAGTAACTGGGGCCAACGTCCTGACTTTC. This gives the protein CASSLVTGANVLTF.

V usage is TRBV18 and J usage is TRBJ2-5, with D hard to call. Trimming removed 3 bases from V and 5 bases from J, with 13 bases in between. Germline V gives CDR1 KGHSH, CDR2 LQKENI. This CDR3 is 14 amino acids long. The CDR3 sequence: CASSPTGLGETQYF. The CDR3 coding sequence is TGTGCCAGCTCACCGACCGGCCTGGGCGAGACCCAGTACTTC.

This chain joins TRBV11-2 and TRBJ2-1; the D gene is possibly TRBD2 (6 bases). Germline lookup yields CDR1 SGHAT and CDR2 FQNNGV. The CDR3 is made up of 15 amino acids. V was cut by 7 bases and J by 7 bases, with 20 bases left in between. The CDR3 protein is CASTPGPSGGNEQFF. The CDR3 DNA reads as TGTGCCAGCACCCCAGGCCCTAGTGGGGGGAATGAGCAGTTCTTC. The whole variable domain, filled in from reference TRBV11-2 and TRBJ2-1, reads EAGVAQSPRYKIIEKRQSVAFWCNPISGHATLYWYQQILGQGPKLLIQFQNNGVVDDSQLPKDRFSAERLKGVDSTLKIQPAKLEDSAVYLCASTPGPSGGNEQFFGPGTRLTVL.

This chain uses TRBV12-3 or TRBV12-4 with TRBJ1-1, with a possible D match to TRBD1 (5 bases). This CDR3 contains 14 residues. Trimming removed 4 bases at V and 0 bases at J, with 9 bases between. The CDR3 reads CASSWAGMNTEAFF. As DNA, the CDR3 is TGTGCCAGCAGTTGGGCAGGGATGAACACTGAAGCTTTCTTT.

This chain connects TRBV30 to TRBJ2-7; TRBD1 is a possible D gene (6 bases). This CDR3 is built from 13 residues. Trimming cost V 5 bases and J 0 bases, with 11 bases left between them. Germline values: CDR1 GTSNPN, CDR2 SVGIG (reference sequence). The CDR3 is CAWSTGYSYEQYF. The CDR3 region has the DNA TGTGCCTGGTCGACAGGCTACTCCTACGAGCAGTACTTC.

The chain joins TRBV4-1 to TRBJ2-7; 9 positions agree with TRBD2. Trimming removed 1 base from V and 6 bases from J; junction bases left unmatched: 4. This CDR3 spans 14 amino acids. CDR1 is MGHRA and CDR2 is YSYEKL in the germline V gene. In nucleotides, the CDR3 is TGCGCCAGCAGCCAAGCCCCTAGCGGGACCGAGCAGTACTTC. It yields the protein CASSQAPSGTEQYF.

The CDR3 here is CASKPEAWSPLHF. CDR3 in DNA: TGCGCCAGCAAGCCGGAAGCGTGGTCACCCCTCCACTTT. This rearrangement joins TRBV10-2 to TRBJ1-6; D gene uncertain. Germline V gives CDR1 WSHSY, CDR2 SAAADI. This CDR3 has 13 amino acids. Trimming removed 7 bases at V and 10 bases at J, with 14 bases between.

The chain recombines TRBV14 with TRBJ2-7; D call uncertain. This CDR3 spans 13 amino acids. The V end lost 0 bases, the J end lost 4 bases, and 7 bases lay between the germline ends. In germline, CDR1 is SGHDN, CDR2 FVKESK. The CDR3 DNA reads TGTGCCAGCAGCCAAGATCCGAATTACGAGCAGTACTTC. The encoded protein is CASSQDPNYEQYF.

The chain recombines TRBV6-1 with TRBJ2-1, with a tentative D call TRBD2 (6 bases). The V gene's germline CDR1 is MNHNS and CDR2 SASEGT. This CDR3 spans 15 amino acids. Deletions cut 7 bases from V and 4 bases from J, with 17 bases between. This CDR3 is CASTKRAGMYNEQFF. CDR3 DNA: TGTGCCAGCACAAAGCGGGCGGGAATGTACAATGAGCAGTTCTTC.

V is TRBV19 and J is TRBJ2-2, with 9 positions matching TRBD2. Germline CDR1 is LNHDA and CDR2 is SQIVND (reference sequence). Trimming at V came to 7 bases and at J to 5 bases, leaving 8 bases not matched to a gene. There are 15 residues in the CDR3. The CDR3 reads CASTDSGSGTGELFF. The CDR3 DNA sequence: TGTGCCAGTACCGATAGCGGGAGTGGGACCGGGGAGCTGTTTTTT.

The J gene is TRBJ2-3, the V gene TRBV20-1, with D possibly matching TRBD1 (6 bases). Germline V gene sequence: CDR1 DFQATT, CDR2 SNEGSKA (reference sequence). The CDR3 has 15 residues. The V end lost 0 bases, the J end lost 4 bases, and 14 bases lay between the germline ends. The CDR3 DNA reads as TGCAGTGCTAGAGATCTTGAACAGGGCGCAGATACGCAGTATTTT. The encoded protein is CSARDLEQGADTQYF.

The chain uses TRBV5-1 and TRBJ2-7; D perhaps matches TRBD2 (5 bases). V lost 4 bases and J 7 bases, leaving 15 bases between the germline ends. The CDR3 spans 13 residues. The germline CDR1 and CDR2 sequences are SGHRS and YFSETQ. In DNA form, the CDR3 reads TGCGCCAGCAGCATGGAGAGTCGCGGGGAGCAGTACTTC. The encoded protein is CASSMESRGEQYF.

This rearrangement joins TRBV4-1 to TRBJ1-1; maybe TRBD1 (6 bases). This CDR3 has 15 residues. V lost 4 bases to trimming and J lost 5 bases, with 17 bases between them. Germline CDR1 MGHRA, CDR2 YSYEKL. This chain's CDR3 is CASSLGPGASTEAFF. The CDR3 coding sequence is TGCGCCAGCAGCCTCGGGCCAGGGGCGAGTACTGAAGCTTTCTTT.